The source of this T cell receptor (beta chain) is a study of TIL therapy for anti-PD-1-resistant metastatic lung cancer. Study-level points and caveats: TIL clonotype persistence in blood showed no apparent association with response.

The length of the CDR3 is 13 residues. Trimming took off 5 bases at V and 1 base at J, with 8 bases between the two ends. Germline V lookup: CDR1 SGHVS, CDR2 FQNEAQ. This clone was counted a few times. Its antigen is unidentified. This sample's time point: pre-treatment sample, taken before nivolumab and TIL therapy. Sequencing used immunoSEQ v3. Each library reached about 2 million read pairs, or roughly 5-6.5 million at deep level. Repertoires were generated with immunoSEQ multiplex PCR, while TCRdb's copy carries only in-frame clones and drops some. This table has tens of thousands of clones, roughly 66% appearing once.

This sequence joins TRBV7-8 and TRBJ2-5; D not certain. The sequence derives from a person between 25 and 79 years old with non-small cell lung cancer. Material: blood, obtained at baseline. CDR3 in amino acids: CASSPWPQETQYF. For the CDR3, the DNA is TGTGCCAGCAGCCCCTGGCCCCAAGAGACCCAGTACTTC. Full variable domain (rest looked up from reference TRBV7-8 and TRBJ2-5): GAGVSQSPRYKVAKRGQDVALRCDPISGHVSLFWYQQALGQGPEFLTYFQNEAQLDKSGLPSDRFFAERPEGSVSTLKIQRTQQEDSAVYLCASSPWPQETQYFGPGTRLLVL.